The 30 T cell receptor beta chains below were found in one sample sequenced in a study of blood T cell repertoires in COVID-19. Generated by immunoSEQ multiplex PCR, the TCRdb table keeps only in-frame clones and is missing some. This table has around 270,000 clones, 91% appearing once. The sample taken for sequencing was peripheral blood. Receptors originate from a person aged 18 to 30 with COVID-19, enrolled during active disease.

This chain links TRBV4-2 with TRBJ2-3, with 11 nucleotides matching TRBD2. V lost 0 bases to trimming and J lost 5 bases; unmatched junction nucleotides: 1. Germline CDR1 reads LGHNA; CDR2 reads YNFKEQ. There are 15 residues in the CDR3. CDR3 bases: TGTGCCAGCAGCCAAGAAGGGACTAGCGGAGATACGCAGTATTTT. Amino acids: CASSQEGTSGDTQYF.

The chain combines TRBV5-1 with TRBJ1-6, with D maybe TRBD1 (5 bases). V lost 4 bases to trimming and J lost 10 bases, with 30 bases between them. CDR3 length equals 19 residues. Looked up from germline, CDR1 is SGHRS and CDR2 is YFSETQ. The CDR3 spells CASSLTPARVLYLRSPLHF. Written as DNA, the CDR3 is TGCGCCAGCAGCCTGACTCCGGCCAGGGTCCTATACTTGAGGTCACCCCTCCACTTT. The whole variable domain, remainder taken from reference TRBV5-1 and TRBJ1-6, is KAGVTQTPRYLIKTRGQQVTLSCSPISGHRSVSWYQQTPGQGLQFLFEYFSETQRNKGNFPGRFSGRQFSNSRSEMNVSTLELGDSALYLCASSLTPARVLYLRSPLHFGNGTRLTVT.

This sequence joins TRBV13 and TRBJ1-1, with D unclear. The V end was cut by 1 base, the J end by 8 bases, with 11 bases between. Germline assignment: CDR1 PRHDT and CDR2 FYEKMQ (reference sequence). CDR3 length: 13 amino acids. As DNA, the CDR3 is TGTGCCAGCAGCTTAGACGAGGGTACAGAAGCTTTCTTT. Its protein is CASSLDEGTEAFF.

This clone is a singleton in its sample. This chain uses TRBV5-6 with TRBJ1-1, with D possibly being TRBD1 (6 bases). Deletions cut 3 bases from V and 7 bases from J, with 10 bases between. Per germline, CDR1 SGHDT and CDR2 YYEEEE. The CDR3 sequence is 12 residues long. The CDR3 nucleotides read TGTGCCAGCAGCTCACAGGGAAATGAAGCTTTCTTT. Protein: CASSSQGNEAFF.

J is TRBJ2-1 and V is TRBV19; 13 positions match TRBD2. CDR3 length: 15 residues. V was pared by 1 base and J by 11 bases, with 5 bases of the junction left unmatched. CDR1 and CDR2 (germline): LNHDA, SQIVND (reference sequence). CDR3 protein: CASSIGTSGSDKQFF. The CDR3 bases are TGTGCCAGTAGTATAGGGACTAGCGGGAGCGATAAGCAGTTCTTC.

V is TRBV6-5 and J is TRBJ2-2; 8 bases align to TRBD1. This CDR3 has 14 residues. J was trimmed by 3 bases and V by 6 bases; bases with no gene match: 3. Per the germline V gene, CDR1 is MNHEY and CDR2 is SVGAGI. DNA of the CDR3: TGTGCCAGCAGGGACAGGGTTGACACCGGGGAGCTGTTTTTT. Translation: CASRDRVDTGELFF.

This clone was observed a single time. The chain carries TRBV5-5 and TRBJ1-1; 9 bases are a match to TRBD1. Germline CDR1 is SGHKS and CDR2 is YYEKEE (reference sequence). With 2 bases clipped from V and 1 base from J, the junction kept 3 bases outside the gene matches. This CDR3 comprises 15 residues. The CDR3 DNA reads TGTGCCAGCAGCTTCCTGGGACAGGGGAACACTGAAGCTTTCTTT. It specifies CASSFLGQGNTEAFF.

This chain connects TRBV5-1 to TRBJ2-2; weak D call: TRBD2 (5 bases). CDR3 length: 18 amino acids. With 0 bases removed from V and 4 bases from J, the gap between germline ends came to 19 bases. Germline CDR1 reads SGHRS; CDR2 reads YFSETQ. Here the CDR3 reads CASSLGPGSGSITGELFF. The DNA for the CDR3 is TGCGCCAGCAGCTTGGGGCCCGGTTCGGGGTCGATCACCGGGGAGCTGTTTTTT.

The V call is TRBV28, the J call TRBJ1-2; a weak D match, TRBD1 (5 bases). Trimming shortened V by 6 bases and J by 6 bases, and 14 bases separated the two germline ends. The CDR3 is 13 residues long. CDR1 MDHEN and CDR2 SYDVKM come from the germline V gene. CDR3 DNA: TGTGCCAGCAGCCCACGGACAAGCAATGGCTACACCTTC. It encodes CASSPRTSNGYTF.

The V call is TRBV4-2, the J call TRBJ2-3, with TRBD2 as a possible D gene (6 bases). Trimming shortened V by 3 bases and J by 0 bases, and 19 bases separated the two germline ends. Per germline, CDR1 LGHNA and CDR2 YNFKEQ. CDR3 size: 18 residues. CDR3: CASSQATIPGTSTDTQYF. In DNA form, the CDR3 reads TGTGCCAGCAGCCAGGCCACGATTCCGGGGACTAGCACAGATACGCAGTATTTT.

The chain combines TRBV7-3 with TRBJ2-1; weak D call: TRBD2 (5 bases). V was trimmed by 2 bases and J by 4 bases, leaving 15 bases between them. In germline, CDR1 is SGHTA, CDR2 FQGTGA. The CDR3 is 16 residues long. The DNA for the CDR3 is TGTGCCAGCAGCTTAGTGTCGGGAAGTCCTTACAATGAGCAGTTCTTC. This gives the protein CASSLVSGSPYNEQFF.

This rearrangement joins TRBV4-1 to TRBJ2-1; 14 bases match TRBD2. CDR3 length equals 16 residues. J gave up 7 bases and V 3 bases, and 5 bases lay outside the gene matches. Germline CDR1 reads MGHRA; CDR2 reads YSYEKL. The CDR3 DNA follows: TGCGCCAGCAGCCAGGGACTAGCGGGAGTGGGGAATGAGCAGTTCTTC. It encodes CASSQGLAGVGNEQFF.

The chain carries TRBV19 and TRBJ2-5; a possible D gene is TRBD2 (6 bases). The CDR3 has 16 amino acids. With 1 base removed from V and 5 bases from J, the gap between germline ends came to 17 bases. In germline, CDR1 is LNHDA, CDR2 SQIVND (reference sequence). The CDR3, as DNA: TGTGCCAGTAGTATAGGAAGCTTCGGCAGCGGGGAGACCCAGTACTTC. Translated: CASSIGSFGSGETQYF.

This clone appeared a single time. The rearrangement uses TRBV18 and TRBJ1-1; D is perhaps TRBD1 (5 bases). V lost 6 bases and J lost 4, with 12 bases in between. CDR3 size: 13 residues. The V gene's germline CDR1 is KGHSH and CDR2 LQKENI. Here the CDR3 reads CASSRLGGTEAFF. The CDR3, as DNA: TGTGCCAGCTCGCGTCTGGGGGGCACTGAAGCTTTCTTT.

The chain couples TRBV28 to TRBJ2-7, with 9 bases fitting TRBD2. The CDR3 is made up of 14 amino acids. Germline trimming cut 3 bases from V and 3 bases from J; bases unmatched to any gene: 3. Germline CDR1 MDHEN, CDR2 SYDVKM. The CDR3 DNA sequence: TGTGCCAGCAGTTTTAGCGGGAGAATCTACGAGCAGTACTTC. This encodes CASSFSGRIYEQYF.

This rearrangement joins TRBV10-2 to TRBJ2-3; perhaps TRBD1 as D (5 bases). Trimming removed 6 bases from V and 2 bases from J, with 9 bases in between. The CDR3 loop spans 13 amino acids. Germline CDR1 reads WSHSY; CDR2 reads SAAADI. DNA for the CDR3: TGCGCCAGCAGGGGGCAGCCCACAGATACGCAGTATTTT. This gives the protein CASRGQPTDTQYF.

The chain carries TRBV15 and TRBJ2-2; the D gene is possibly TRBD2 (5 bases). Germline CDR1 reads LNHNV; CDR2 reads YYDKDF (reference sequence). The CDR3 spans 15 residues. V was cut by 5 bases and J by 4 bases, with 14 bases left in between. The CDR3 DNA follows: TGTGCCACCAGCCGAGGCCGGGATAGCACCGGGGAGCTGTTTTTT. The encoded protein is CATSRGRDSTGELFF.

This clone was counted once. The chain is built from TRBV4-1 and TRBJ1-3; a weak D match, TRBD1 (5 bases). The germline gives CDR1 MGHRA, CDR2 YSYEKL. CDR3 length: 19 residues. V lost 4 bases, J lost 2 bases, and 24 bases lay in between. This chain's CDR3 is CASSPIVAQANIPGNTIYF. The CDR3 region has the DNA TGCGCCAGCAGCCCCATTGTCGCACAGGCAAACATTCCTGGAAACACCATATATTTT.

Here the CDR3 DNA reads TGTGCCAGCAGTCTGCTCGGTGAGCAGTTCTTC. Its protein is CASSLLGEQFF. The J gene is TRBJ2-1, the V gene TRBV27, with D hard to call. The germline V and J ends were trimmed by 5 bases and 9 bases, with 8 bases remaining between them. This CDR3 has 11 residues. Germline CDR1 and CDR2: MNHEY and SMNVEV (reference sequence).

V usage is TRBV6-5 and J usage is TRBJ2-1; the D gene is possibly TRBD1 (6 bases). There are 14 residues in the CDR3. The V and J ends lost 7 bases and 2 bases respectively, with 12 bases between them. Germline V gene data show CDR1 as MNHEY and CDR2 as SVGAGI. The CDR3 here is CASIRTAPYNEQFF. The DNA of the CDR3 is TGTGCCAGCATAAGGACAGCCCCCTACAATGAGCAGTTCTTC.

V gene TRBV6-5 combines with J gene TRBJ1-5, with a weak D call TRBD1 (6 bases). CDR3 length: 14 residues. Germline assignment: CDR1 MNHEY and CDR2 SVGAGI. Trimming removed 4 bases at V and 7 bases at J, with 14 bases between. DNA of the CDR3: TGTGCCAGCAGTTTAGGGACATCAGGGCAGCCCCAGCATTTT. Translated: CASSLGTSGQPQHF.

This rearrangement joins TRBV25-1 to TRBJ2-2; 12 bases are a match to TRBD2. The CDR3 has 18 residues. Germline-derived CDR1 and CDR2 are MGHDK and SYGVNS. Trimming at V came to 2 bases and at J to 7 bases, leaving 11 bases not matched to a gene. The CDR3 sequence: CASSELPSGRATVGELFF. As DNA, the CDR3 is TGTGCCAGCAGTGAACTCCCTAGCGGGAGGGCCACCGTCGGGGAGCTGTTTTTT. The full variable domain, its missing parts supplied by reference TRBV25-1 and TRBJ2-2, is EADIYQTPRYLVIGTGKKITLECSQTMGHDKMYWYQQDPGMELHLIHYSYGVNSTEKGDLSSESTVSRIRTEHFPLTLESARPSHTSQYLCASSELPSGRATVGELFFGEGSRLTVL.

The chain uses TRBV4-1 and TRBJ2-7; D ambiguous. Germline V lookup: CDR1 MGHRA, CDR2 YSYEKL. This CDR3 spans 15 amino acids. V lost 0 bases to trimming and J lost 6 bases, with 15 bases between them. CDR3 nucleotide sequence: TGCGCCAGCAGCCAAGAAGAGGCCCTGAGTCGCGAGCAGTACTTC. Translated, it gives CASSQEEALSREQYF.

The rearrangement joins TRBV7-2 to TRBJ2-7; 11 bases are shared with TRBD2. V dropped 5 bases and J dropped 2; count of bases not matched to a gene: 8. CDR1 SGHTA and CDR2 FQGNSA come from the germline V gene. CDR3 length equals 16 residues. The CDR3 reads CASSPLAGGAPYEQYF. As DNA, the CDR3 is TGTGCCAGCAGCCCCCTAGCGGGAGGAGCCCCCTACGAGCAGTACTTC.

This clone came up a few times. The CDR3 loop reads CATSAGQGNQPQHF. CDR3 DNA sequence: TGTGCCACCAGCGCGGGACAGGGTAATCAGCCCCAGCATTTT. The V gene is TRBV15, the J gene TRBJ1-5, with 9 bases identical to TRBD1. Trimming removed 5 bases from V and 4 bases from J; junction bases left unmatched: 3. This CDR3 has 14 amino acids. Germline V CDR1 and CDR2: LNHNV, YYDKDF (reference sequence).

The chain links TRBV10-1 to TRBJ2-7; D possibly corresponds to TRBD2 (6 bases). Trimming took 3 bases from V and 3 from J, leaving 12 bases between them. The CDR3 covers 14 residues. The germline gives CDR1 WNHNN, CDR2 SYGVQD (reference sequence). The CDR3 DNA reads as TGCGCCAGCAGTGAATCTAGCGAAGGCTACGAGCAGTACTTC. The encoded protein is CASSESSEGYEQYF.

The V gene is TRBV20-1, the J gene TRBJ2-1; 12 bases are shared with TRBD2. CDR1 is DFQATT and CDR2 is SNEGSKA in the germline V gene (reference sequence). The CDR3 spans 18 residues. V gave up 3 bases and J gave up 0 bases; unmatched junction bases: 9. DNA of the CDR3: TGCAGTGCTAGTAAGACGCTAGCGGGAGGGTACTCCTACAATGAGCAGTTCTTC. Its protein is CSASKTLAGGYSYNEQFF.

This chain joins TRBV28 and TRBJ2-7, with unresolved D. The V gene's germline CDR1 is MDHEN and CDR2 SYDVKM. V dropped 3 bases and J dropped 7 bases, with 7 bases sitting between them. The CDR3 extends over 11 amino acids. CDR3 sequence (DNA): TGTGCCAGCAGTTTTATACGGGAGCAGTACTTC. Amino acid sequence: CASSFIREQYF.

The CDR3 DNA sequence: TGTGCCATCAGTGAGACAGGGTCGGCAGAGACCCAGTACTTC. Translating gives CAISETGSAETQYF. The chain recombines TRBV10-3 with TRBJ2-5, with D possibly TRBD1 on 6 matching bases. This CDR3 has 14 amino acids. Germline CDR1 reads ENHRY; CDR2 reads SYGVKD. Trimming left V 2 bases short and J 4 bases short, with 11 bases between.

The V call is TRBV2, the J call TRBJ1-5; D is possibly TRBD1 (5 bases). CDR1 SNHLY and CDR2 FYNNEI come from the germline V gene. The CDR3 extends over 17 amino acids. The germline V and J ends were trimmed by 2 bases and 0 bases, with 14 bases remaining between them. The CDR3 loop reads CASSERLGLYSNQPQHF. The CDR3 coding sequence is TGTGCCAGCAGTGAACGACTGGGGCTCTATAGCAATCAGCCCCAGCATTTT.